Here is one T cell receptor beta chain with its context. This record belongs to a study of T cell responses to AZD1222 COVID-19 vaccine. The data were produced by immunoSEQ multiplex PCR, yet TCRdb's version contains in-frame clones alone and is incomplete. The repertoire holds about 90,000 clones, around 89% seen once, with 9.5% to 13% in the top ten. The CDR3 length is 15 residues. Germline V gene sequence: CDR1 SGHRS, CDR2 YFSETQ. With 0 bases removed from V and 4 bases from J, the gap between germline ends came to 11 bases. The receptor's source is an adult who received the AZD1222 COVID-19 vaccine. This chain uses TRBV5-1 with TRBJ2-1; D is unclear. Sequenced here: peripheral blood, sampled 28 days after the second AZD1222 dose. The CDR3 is CASSLAASTYNEQFF. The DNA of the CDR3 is TGCGCCAGCAGCTTGGCGGCTAGTACGTACAATGAGCAGTTCTTC.